In its sample, the clone carrying this T cell receptor (beta chain) was seen a few times. The antigen is unknown. Germline V CDR1 and CDR2: SGHKS, YYEKEE (reference sequence). V was shortened by 1 base and J by 7 bases, with 18 bases between the two germline ends. CDR3 length: 17 amino acids. This entry belongs to a study of T cell repertoires in cytomegalovirus infection. As for the study in general: Based on public TCR beta signatures, there were indications of CMV infection and of a matching HLA type.

TCRdb processed the reads anew with MiXCR; each CDR3 protein has one entry. The sample comprises roughly 230,000 distinct CDR3 sequences, approximately 6.7% of which are singletons, and under 7% rests with the top ten. Study-level findings and limits: Ex vivo, HLA-C-restricted CMV-specific TCR beta clonotypes prevailed over the rest of the response. Cumulative public TCR beta family frequency identified CMV carriers with the relevant HLA.

The TCR comes from a human donor in good health (CMV status not recorded). Some clones in this sample may be carry-over from other donors' samples. The sample comprised PBMCs. The chain joins TRBV5-5 to TRBJ1-6; D may be TRBD1 (5 bases). DNA of the CDR3: TGTGCCAGCAGCTTGCTATGGACTAATGGGGGAAATTCACCCCTCCACTTT. Translating gives CASSLLWTNGGNSPLHF.